The 18 T cell receptor beta chains below all came from one sample that was sequenced in a study of shared T cell receptors in the human thymus. Assay used: immunoSEQ multiplex PCR; TCRdb lists only in-frame clones, some missing. The top ten clones hold approximately 0.02% of a sample with more than 300,000 clones, approximately 95% of them seen once. The specimen sequenced was thymocytes. The source is a human donor.

The CDR3 DNA reads TGTGCCAGCAGCGTCTGGGAAGCTAATGAAAAACTGTTTTTT. It yields the protein CASSVWEANEKLFF. The rearrangement links TRBV9 to TRBJ1-4, with D unclear. Trimming pared 2 bases from V and 3 bases from J, leaving 8 bases between. The CDR3 runs 14 residues. Germline V CDR1 and CDR2: SGDLS, YYNGEE.

The chain recombines TRBV7-2 with TRBJ2-7; TRBD2 matches at 11 bases. After removal of 5 bases from V and 1 base from J, the junction contained 7 bases not matched to a gene. From germline, CDR1 is SGHTA and CDR2 FQGNSA. The CDR3 sequence is 16 residues long. This CDR3 reads CASSPGTSGRSYEQYF. The CDR3 DNA sequence: TGTGCCAGCAGCCCCGGGACTAGCGGCCGTTCCTACGAGCAGTACTTC.

The rearrangement joins TRBV12-5 to TRBJ2-5, with 11 bases lining up with TRBD2. V was pared by 6 bases and J by 4 bases, with 7 bases of the junction left unmatched. This CDR3 is 15 amino acids long. From germline, CDR1 is LGHNT and CDR2 FRNRAP. CDR3 amino acids: CASGLRLAGRETQYF. Written as DNA, the CDR3 is TGTGCTAGTGGCCTACGACTAGCGGGACGAGAGACCCAGTACTTC.

This chain uses TRBV5-1 with TRBJ2-5; the D gene is possibly TRBD1 (7 bases). This CDR3 is built from 17 residues. The V and J ends lost 0 bases and 1 base respectively, with 16 bases between them. Germline lookup yields CDR1 SGHRS and CDR2 YFSETQ. The CDR3 DNA sequence: TGCGCCAGCAGCTTGGCCTCGCGGGACAGACGCCAAGAGACCCAGTACTTC. This translates into CASSLASRDRRQETQYF.

This sequence joins TRBV28 and TRBJ1-1; 7 nucleotides align to TRBD1. The CDR3 runs 16 residues. Unmatched junction bases numbered 13, after V lost 5 bases and J lost 4 bases. Germline CDR1 is MDHEN and CDR2 is SYDVKM. This chain's CDR3 is CASSTLTGDPVTEAFF. CDR3 DNA: TGTGCCAGCAGTACTCTAACAGGGGACCCCGTCACTGAAGCTTTCTTT. Using reference TRBV28 and TRBJ1-1 for the parts outside the CDR3, the full variable domain is DVKVTQSSRYLVKRTGEKVFLECVQDMDHENMFWYRQDPGLGLRLIYFSYDVKMKEKGDIPEGYSVSREKKERFSLILESASTNQTSMYLCASSTLTGDPVTEAFFGQGTRLTVV.

The chain is built from TRBV19 and TRBJ2-5; 10 positions agree with TRBD2. The germline V gene has CDR1 LNHDA and CDR2 SQIVND (reference sequence). Trimming at V came to 3 bases and at J to 4 bases, leaving 14 bases not matched to a gene. The length of the CDR3 is 18 residues. The CDR3 DNA sequence: TGTGCCAGTAGTATCCCTGGGACTAGCGCGGAGGTAGGAGAGACCCAGTACTTC. Translating it yields CASSIPGTSAEVGETQYF.

The chain joins TRBV11-2 to TRBJ1-3; 7 bases match TRBD1. V gave up 0 bases and J gave up 3 bases; unmatched junction bases: 8. The CDR3 loop spans 17 amino acids. Germline CDR1 and CDR2: SGHAT and FQNNGV. CDR3 region: CASSLESWAGGGNTIYF. CDR3 nucleotide sequence: TGTGCCAGCAGCTTAGAATCTTGGGCAGGGGGTGGAAACACCATATATTTT.

The CDR3 nucleotides are TGTGCCAGCAGTTTATCGGCTAGCTCACCCTATGAGCAGTTCTTC. Its protein is CASSLSASSPYEQFF. The chain employs TRBV28 and TRBJ2-1; possibly TRBD2 for D (5 bases). Germline assignment: CDR1 MDHEN and CDR2 SYDVKM. V shed 1 base and J shed 8 bases, with 15 bases lying between them. The CDR3 loop spans 15 amino acids.

V gene TRBV29-1 combines with J gene TRBJ2-2; 8 nucleotides match TRBD1. The junction had 6 bases not matched to a gene; V was cut back by 6 bases and J by 0 bases. The CDR3 covers 15 residues. The germline CDR1 and CDR2 sequences are SQVTM and ANQGSEA. CDR3 in DNA: TGCAGCGTCCCCAGGGGGCAGACGAACACCGGGGAGCTGTTTTTT. This sequence encodes CSVPRGQTNTGELFF.

This clone was counted once. The chain combines TRBV5-4 with TRBJ2-7; D may correspond to TRBD1 or TRBD2 (5 bases each). Trimming took off 3 bases at V and 7 bases at J, with 11 bases between the two ends. CDR3 size: 12 residues. CDR1 is SGHNT, CDR2 YYREEE, per germline (reference sequence). CDR3 nucleotides: TGTGCCAGCAGCTCAGGGTCGGGGGAGCAGTACTTC. It codes for CASSSGSGEQYF.

This chain links TRBV10-3 with TRBJ2-3, with 9 bases that match TRBD2. CDR1 and CDR2 (germline): ENHRY, SYGVKD. This CDR3 has 17 residues. V lost 4 bases to trimming and J lost 4 bases; unmatched junction nucleotides: 12. The CDR3 here is CAISAPAGGRASDTQYF. The CDR3 coding sequence is TGTGCCATCAGTGCCCCGGCGGGGGGGAGGGCCTCAGATACGCAGTATTTT.

The rearrangement uses TRBV27 and TRBJ2-3; no firm D call. Between the trimmed V and J ends, which lost 0 bases and 1 base, there was a span of 5 bases. The CDR3 length is 14 residues. Germline-derived CDR1 and CDR2 are MNHEY and SMNVEV (reference sequence). The CDR3 DNA reads TGTGCCAGCAGTTTATCCGGGTGCACAGATACGCAGTATTTT. Its translation: CASSLSGCTDTQYF.

Written as DNA, the CDR3 is TGTGCCACCAGCAAGACCGGACGAGGAACCTACGAGCAGTACTTC. Translating gives CATSKTGRGTYEQYF. The chain links TRBV15 to TRBJ2-7, with unresolved D. V was pared by 4 bases and J by 2 bases, with 15 bases between. The germline CDR1 and CDR2 sequences are LNHNV and YYDKDF (reference sequence). This CDR3 contains 15 residues.

The chain joins TRBV18 to TRBJ2-2, with D perhaps TRBD2 (6 bases). The CDR3 loop spans 14 amino acids. The V gene's germline CDR1 is KGHSH and CDR2 LQKENI. V lost 3 bases and J 4 bases, leaving 9 bases between the germline ends. The CDR3 bases are TGTGCCAGCTCACCCGGGGGTCCCACCGGGGAGCTGTTTTTT. This encodes CASSPGGPTGELFF.

The J gene is TRBJ2-3, the V gene TRBV5-1; 7 bases are shared with TRBD1. With 4 bases clipped from V and 0 bases from J, the junction kept 11 bases outside the gene matches. The CDR3 totals 17 residues. Germline loops: CDR1 SGHRS, CDR2 YFSETQ. The CDR3 DNA reads as TGCGCCAGCAGCGATGGGGACAGAGACAATAGCACAGATACGCAGTATTTT. It codes for CASSDGDRDNSTDTQYF.

The chain joins TRBV27 to TRBJ2-5; no definite D call. Looked up from germline, CDR1 is MNHEY and CDR2 is SMNVEV (reference sequence). The ends were cut back, 3 bases at V and 5 bases at J, with 10 bases in the middle. The CDR3 totals 13 residues. The CDR3 loop is CASSLGRAETQYF. In DNA, the CDR3 is TGTGCCAGCAGTTTGGGAAGGGCTGAGACCCAGTACTTC.

The gene calls are TRBV4-1 and TRBJ2-3, with D tentatively TRBD2 (6 bases). Germline CDR1 is MGHRA and CDR2 is YSYEKL. The V and J ends lost 4 bases and 4 bases respectively, with 18 bases between them. This CDR3 is 16 amino acids long. CDR3 in amino acids: CASSLLLGGSSDTQYF. Here the CDR3 DNA reads TGCGCCAGCAGCCTCCTCCTTGGGGGGAGTTCAGATACGCAGTATTTT.

The chain has TRBV10-3 and TRBJ2-3; 7 bases align to TRBD2. J was trimmed by 5 bases and V by 5 bases; bases with no gene match: 7. The CDR3 covers 14 residues. Germline CDR1 reads ENHRY; CDR2 reads SYGVKD. As DNA, the CDR3 is TGTGCCATCAGTCAGTATGCGGGAGAAGATACGCAGTATTTT. Protein product: CAISQYAGEDTQYF.